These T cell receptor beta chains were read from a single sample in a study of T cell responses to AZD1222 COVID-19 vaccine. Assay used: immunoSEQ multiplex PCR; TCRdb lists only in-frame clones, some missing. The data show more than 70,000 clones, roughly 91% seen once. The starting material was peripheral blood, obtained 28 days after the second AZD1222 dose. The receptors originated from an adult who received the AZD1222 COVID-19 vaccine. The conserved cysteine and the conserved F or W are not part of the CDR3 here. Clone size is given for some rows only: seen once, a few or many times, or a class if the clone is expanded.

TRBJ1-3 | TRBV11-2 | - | ASSPRQQRGNTIY
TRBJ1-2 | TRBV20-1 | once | SASSGRANYGYT
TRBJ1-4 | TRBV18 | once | ASSEREKLF
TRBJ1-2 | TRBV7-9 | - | ASSLDPPGMNYGYT
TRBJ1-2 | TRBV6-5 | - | ASSPGPSVGYT
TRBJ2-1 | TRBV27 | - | ASSPDRVRNEQF
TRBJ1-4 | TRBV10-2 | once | ASSLAGGEKLF
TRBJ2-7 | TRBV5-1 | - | ASSWRGDEQY
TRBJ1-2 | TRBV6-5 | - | ASTTGGEGYGYT
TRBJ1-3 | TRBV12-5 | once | ASGLPTGIGGNTIY
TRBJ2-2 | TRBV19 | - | ASSIRGQGFGTGELF
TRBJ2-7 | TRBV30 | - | AWSADLTGRIK
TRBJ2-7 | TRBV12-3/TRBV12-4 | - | ASRLDYREQY
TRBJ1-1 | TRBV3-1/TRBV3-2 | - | ASSRTGGQTEAF
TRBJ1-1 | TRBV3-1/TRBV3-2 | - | ASSQSLIKNTEAF
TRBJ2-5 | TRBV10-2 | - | ASSELVVGETQY
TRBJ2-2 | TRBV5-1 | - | ASTLRTGANTGELF
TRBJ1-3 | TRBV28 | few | ATLQGVGNTIY
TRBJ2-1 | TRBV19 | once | ATGTSGGSGEQF
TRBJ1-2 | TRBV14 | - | ASSSGDYGYT
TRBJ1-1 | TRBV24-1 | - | ATSAVGGSEAF
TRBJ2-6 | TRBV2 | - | ASSAGFSGANVLT
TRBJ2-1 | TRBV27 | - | ASSPHPLGVSGGYNEQF
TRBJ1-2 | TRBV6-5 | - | ASRQGARNYGYT
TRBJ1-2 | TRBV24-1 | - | ATSDVDGYT
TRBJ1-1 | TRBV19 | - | ASSIVDRGHTNTEAF
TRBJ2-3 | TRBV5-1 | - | ASSLGLAGGQDTQY
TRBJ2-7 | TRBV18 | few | ASSSSGLRMGSYEQY
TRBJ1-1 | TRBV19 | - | ASSPGQGKTGTEAF
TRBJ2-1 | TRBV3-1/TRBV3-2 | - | ASSWSSAYNEQF
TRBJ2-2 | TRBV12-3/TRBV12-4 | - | ASSSYTAGELF
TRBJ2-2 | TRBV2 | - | ASSEGTGIGGELF
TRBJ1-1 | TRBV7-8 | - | ASSRDGLNTEAF
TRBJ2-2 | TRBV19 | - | ASSRGSTTGELF
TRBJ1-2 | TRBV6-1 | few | ASSDRGYYGYT
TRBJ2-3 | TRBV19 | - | ASSIDRTDTQY
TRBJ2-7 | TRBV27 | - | ASSLAGVQSYEQY